Listed here are 18 T cell receptor beta chains from one sample, sequenced in a study of blood T cell repertoires in COVID-19. Some clones are missing from TCRdb's copy, which holds only in-frame ones; the method was immunoSEQ multiplex PCR. This sample has about 160,000 clones, with about 90% found just once. The sample comprised peripheral blood. These receptor sequences come from an older woman with active or convalescent COVID-19.

The chain links TRBV5-1 to TRBJ2-7, with a tentative D call TRBD1 (5 bases). Deletions cut 0 bases from V and 3 bases from J, with 10 bases between. Germline values: CDR1 SGHRS, CDR2 YFSETQ. CDR3 length: 14 residues. Written as DNA, the CDR3 is TGCGCCAGCAGCTTGGGACAGCCTTTCTACGAGCAGTACTTC. Protein sequence: CASSLGQPFYEQYF.

The chain combines TRBV19 with TRBJ1-1; tentative D call: TRBD1 (6 bases). The CDR3 is made up of 12 amino acids. Trimming cost V 6 bases and J 8 bases, with 13 bases left between them. Germline-derived CDR1 and CDR2 are LNHDA and SQIVND (reference sequence). The CDR3 region is CASRFQDREAFF. The DNA of the CDR3 is TGTGCCAGTAGATTCCAGGACAGAGAAGCTTTCTTT. Supplemented by reference TRBV19 and TRBJ1-1, the full variable domain reads DGGITQSPKYLFRKEGQNVTLSCEQNLNHDAMYWYRQDPGQGLRLIYYSQIVNDFQKGDIAEGYSVSREKKESFPLTVTSAQKNPTAFYLCASRFQDREAFFGQGTRLTVV.

J is TRBJ1-6 and V is TRBV25-1, with 9 bases that match TRBD1. V gave up 6 bases and J gave up 9 bases; unmatched junction bases: 3. CDR1 is MGHDK, CDR2 SYGVNS, per germline. The CDR3 covers 13 residues. The CDR3 DNA sequence: TGTGCCAGCAGCCGGGACAGGGCTTCACCCCTCCACTTT. Protein sequence: CASSRDRASPLHF. Supplemented by reference TRBV25-1 and TRBJ1-6, the full variable domain reads EADIYQTPRYLVIGTGKKITLECSQTMGHDKMYWYQQDPGMELHLIHYSYGVNSTEKGDLSSESTVSRIRTEHFPLTLESARPSHTSQYLCASSRDRASPLHFGNGTRLTVT.

CDR3 in amino acids: CASSLGTADQPQHF. The DNA of the CDR3 is TGCGCCAGCAGCTTAGGGACAGCCGATCAGCCCCAGCATTTT. V gene TRBV5-1 combines with J gene TRBJ1-5, with 7 bases fitting TRBD1. Germline V lookup: CDR1 SGHRS, CDR2 YFSETQ. The CDR3 extends over 14 amino acids. Losses at the gene ends were 2 bases for V and 5 bases for J; bases not matched to a gene: 4.

The table lists this clone with a count of one. The chain recombines TRBV11-3 with TRBJ2-1, with TRBD2 as a possible D gene (6 bases). The V gene's germline CDR1 is SGHNT and CDR2 YENEEA. This CDR3 is 15 amino acids long. With 5 bases removed from V and 8 bases from J, the gap between germline ends came to 19 bases. The CDR3 sequence is CASSREGRPLDEQFF. In DNA, the CDR3 is TGTGCCAGCAGCCGAGAGGGGAGGCCCCTTGATGAGCAGTTCTTC.

This rearrangement joins TRBV18 to TRBJ1-1; the D gene is possibly TRBD1 (5 bases). This CDR3 has 14 residues. The germline gives CDR1 KGHSH, CDR2 LQKENI. Trimming removed 6 bases at V and 1 base at J, with 12 bases between. Written as DNA, the CDR3 is TGTGCCAGCTCGCCAAATCAGGGGAACACTGAAGCTTTCTTT. Translating it yields CASSPNQGNTEAFF. The entire variable domain, with the rest obtained from reference TRBV18 and TRBJ1-1, is as follows: NAGVMQNPRHLVRRRGQEARLRCSPMKGHSHVYWYRQLPEEGLKFMVYLQKENIIDESGMPKERFSAEFPKEGPSILRIQQVVRGDSAAYFCASSPNQGNTEAFFGQGTRLTVV.

This chain joins TRBV7-8 and TRBJ1-1; the D is unclear. Germline lookup yields CDR1 SGHVS and CDR2 FQNEAQ. The CDR3 has 13 residues. V lost 5 bases and J lost 1, with 8 bases in between. CDR3 residues: CASSRGGNTEAFF. The CDR3, as DNA: TGTGCCAGCAGCCGGGGAGGGAACACTGAAGCTTTCTTT.

The J gene is TRBJ2-3, the V gene TRBV2; possibly TRBD1 for D (7 bases). There are 15 residues in the CDR3. V lost 6 bases, J lost 2 bases, and 15 bases lay in between. CDR1 is SNHLY and CDR2 is FYNNEI in the germline V gene. The CDR3 region is CASSVDREDTDTQYF. The DNA of the CDR3 is TGTGCCAGCAGCGTTGACAGGGAGGACACAGATACGCAGTATTTT.

J is TRBJ1-5 and V is TRBV2; 8 nucleotides line up with TRBD1. With 8 bases clipped from V and 0 bases from J, the junction kept 6 bases outside the gene matches. The CDR3 is made up of 15 amino acids. CDR1 and CDR2 (germline): SNHLY, FYNNEI. Here the CDR3 DNA reads TGTGCCAGCCGAGGGGACAGGAATAGCAATCAGCCCCAGCATTTT. It yields the protein CASRGDRNSNQPQHF.

The rearrangement joins TRBV7-2 to TRBJ2-7; 11 nucleotides line up with TRBD1. Trimming removed 5 bases from V and 4 bases from J; junction bases left unmatched: 4. CDR1 and CDR2 from the germline V gene are SGHTA and FQGNSA. The CDR3 runs 14 residues. CDR3: CASSKGQGEYEQYF. In DNA, the CDR3 is TGTGCCAGCAGCAAGGGACAGGGGGAGTACGAGCAGTACTTC.

The chain links TRBV5-1 to TRBJ2-7; TRBD1 matches at 9 bases. The germline gives CDR1 SGHRS, CDR2 YFSETQ. Germline trimming cut 3 bases from V and 7 bases from J; bases unmatched to any gene: 8. The CDR3 is 14 residues long. The CDR3 sequence is CASSSGQGHSEQYF. The CDR3 bases are TGCGCCAGCAGCTCCGGACAGGGGCATAGTGAGCAGTACTTC.

V is TRBV24-1 and J is TRBJ2-3; 12 bases fit TRBD2. Per germline, CDR1 KGHDR and CDR2 SFDVKD. The CDR3 loop spans 16 amino acids. Losses at the gene ends were 3 bases for V and 1 base for J; bases not matched to a gene: 1. CDR3 protein: CATSDGLAGRTDTQYF. The CDR3 DNA is TGTGCCACCAGTGATGGACTAGCGGGGCGCACAGATACGCAGTATTTT.

This clone was detected once. The rearrangement joins TRBV7-9 to TRBJ2-3, with 7 bases matching TRBD2. The trim removed 4 bases at V and 2 bases at J, leaving 12 bases unmatched. The CDR3 totals 17 residues. The V gene's germline CDR1 is SEHNR and CDR2 FQNEAQ (reference sequence). CDR3 nucleotides: TGTGCCAGCAGCTCCCGCGGGGGAGGGGCCCCCACAGATACGCAGTATTTT. Translation gives CASSSRGGGAPTDTQYF.

The chain recombines TRBV27 with TRBJ2-7; 9 nucleotides agree with TRBD1. The CDR3 extends over 15 amino acids. V dropped 6 bases and J dropped 2; count of bases not matched to a gene: 8. The germline gives CDR1 MNHEY, CDR2 SMNVEV (reference sequence). The CDR3 loop reads CASRPKDRGPYEQYF. The DNA of the CDR3 is TGTGCCAGCAGGCCAAAGGACAGGGGTCCCTACGAGCAGTACTTC.

Only one count was recorded for this clone. The chain is built from TRBV10-3 and TRBJ1-2; TRBD1 matches at 7 bases. Germline CDR1 and CDR2: ENHRY and SYGVKD. With 2 bases clipped from V and 6 bases from J, the junction kept 3 bases outside the gene matches. CDR3 length: 13 amino acids. The CDR3 reads CAISEGDSDGYTF. In DNA form, the CDR3 reads TGTGCCATCAGTGAGGGGGACAGCGATGGCTACACCTTC.

V gene TRBV6-5 combines with J gene TRBJ1-2, with D tentatively TRBD1 (6 bases). The germline gives CDR1 MNHEY, CDR2 SVGAGI. The CDR3 totals 15 residues. Trimming took 4 bases from V and 1 from J, leaving 13 bases between them. CDR3 sequence (DNA): TGTGCCAGCAGTTTCCGGGACACTTTTAACTATGGCTACACCTTC. It is translated as CASSFRDTFNYGYTF.

This rearrangement joins TRBV25-1 to TRBJ1-5, with 10 bases identical to TRBD1. With V trimmed by 6 bases and J by 4 bases, 6 bases remained unmatched. The CDR3 runs 15 residues. Germline V gene sequence: CDR1 MGHDK, CDR2 SYGVNS. The chain's CDR3 is CASREPGQGNQPQHF. The CDR3, as DNA: TGTGCCAGCAGAGAGCCGGGACAGGGGAATCAGCCCCAGCATTTT.

The chain recombines TRBV18 with TRBJ2-3; 7 bases are shared with TRBD2. V gave up 3 bases and J gave up 0 bases; unmatched junction bases: 6. The CDR3 is 16 amino acids. CDR1 is KGHSH, CDR2 LQKENI, per germline. Here the CDR3 reads CASSPDAGVSTDTQYF. The CDR3 DNA reads TGTGCCAGCTCACCTGATGCGGGAGTGAGCACAGATACGCAGTATTTT.